This T cell receptor beta chain derives from a study of T cells in localized non-small cell lung cancer. Clones were sequenced by immunoSEQ multiplex PCR, and TCRdb holds only the in-frame ones, with some missing. The sample comprises around 140,000 clones, 80% to 90% of which are singletons, and over 1.5% rests with the top ten. Notes on this clone: Its antigen is unidentified.

The study, taken as a whole, reports: Heterogeneity is still possible, as just one tumor region was sequenced. The study found T cell clonality highest in uninvolved adjacent lung, above tumor.

V shed 6 bases and J 6 bases; nucleotides not matched to a gene: 1. Germline assignment: CDR1 SQVTM and CDR2 ANQGSEA. The length of the CDR3 is 11 residues. The origin of this receptor is a female donor aged 60 or older with stage I lung adenocarcinoma. The J gene is TRBJ1-2, the V gene TRBV29-1; 10 bases fit TRBD1. Sequences were derived from peripheral blood, sampled before any cancer treatment. In DNA, the CDR3 is TGCAGCGTAGGGACAGGGGATGGCTACACCTTC. This gives the protein CSVGTGDGYTF.